A selection of T cell receptor beta chains follows, all from one sample in a study of CD4 T cells in relation to SARS-CoV-2 and coronaviruses. The repertoire was sequenced with immunoSEQ multiplex PCR; TCRdb's copy has only in-frame clones and lacks some. The sample consists of 15,000 to 25,000 clones, 70% to 80% of them appearing once. The antigens of these receptors remain unknown. Sequences were obtained from CD4+ T cells from PBMCs, cultured in vitro. These receptors were collected from a human donor in good health. CDR3s include the opening cysteine and the closing phenylalanine or tryptophan. The D gene is left open where the match is weak. The size entry is marked missing in some rows and otherwise reads once, few, many or a size class.

v_gene,d_gene,j_gene,abundance,CDR3nt,CDR3aa
TRBV25-1,TRBD1,TRBJ1-3,few,TGTGCCAGCAGCCCGACAGGGGTCGGAAACACCATATATTTT,CASSPTGVGNTIYF
TRBV7-3,NA,TRBJ2-3,NA,TGTGCCAGCAGCCGGGGCCCCACAGATACGCAGTATTTT,CASSRGPTDTQYF
TRBV29-1,TRBD1,TRBJ2-1,NA,TGCAGCGCGACAGGGGCCGTGCGGTCCTACAATGAGCAGTTCTTC,CSATGAVRSYNEQFF
TRBV12-3/TRBV12-4,NA,TRBJ2-7,NA,TGTGCCAGCAGTGAAAGGATTTCCTACGAGCAGTACTTC,CASSERISYEQYF
TRBV7-3,NA,TRBJ1-5,NA,TGTGCCAGCAGCCAAGACGGGTTTCAGCCCCAGCATTTT,CASSQDGFQPQHF
TRBV10-1,NA,TRBJ1-1,NA,TGCGCCAGCAGTGAGACCAGGGGACGGGTCACTGAAGCTTTCTTT,CASSETRGRVTEAFF
TRBV7-8,TRBD2,TRBJ2-1,NA,TGTGCCAGCAGCCCAAGGGACGGGGGGGGCGGCAATGAGCAGTTCTTC,CASSPRDGGGGNEQFF
TRBV7-9,NA,TRBJ2-5,few,TGTGCCAGCAGCTTAGGCAGCCAAGAGACCCAGTACTTC,CASSLGSQETQYF
TRBV7-9,NA,TRBJ1-2,NA,TGTGCCAGCAGCTCAGGACAGCCGTACTATGGCTACACCTTC,CASSSGQPYYGYTF
TRBV4-2,NA,TRBJ1-1,NA,TGTGCCAGCAGCCAAGTGGAGAGGGCAACAGAAGCTTTCTTT,CASSQVERATEAFF
TRBV7-2,NA,TRBJ1-5,NA,TGTGCCAGCAGCTTAGTTGGGAGGCCAGGGGAAAATCAGCCCCAGCATTTT,CASSLVGRPGENQPQHF
TRBV7-9,TRBD2,TRBJ2-3,NA,TGTGCCAGCCTCTTAATTGGGGGGGCAGATACGCAGTATTTT,CASLLIGGADTQYF
TRBV5-1,TRBD1,TRBJ2-5,once,TGCGCCAGCAGCTTAGGGACAGGGGAAGAGACCCAGTACTTC,CASSLGTGEETQYF
TRBV7-3,NA,TRBJ2-3,NA,TGTGCCAGCAGCTTAGGGTCCTACACAGATACGCAGTATTTT,CASSLGSYTDTQYF
TRBV19,TRBD1,TRBJ2-1,NA,TGTGCCAGTAGTAGGCGCCGACAGGGATCGTCCTACAATGAGCAGTTCTTC,CASSRRRQGSSYNEQFF
TRBV5-1,NA,TRBJ1-5,NA,TGCGCCAGCAGCTTACCCCCCCAGCATTTT,CASSLPPQHF
TRBV30,TRBD1,TRBJ2-1,few,TGTGCCTGGAGTGGGGACAGTGCCTACAATGAGCAGTTCTTC,CAWSGDSAYNEQFF
TRBV6-5,NA,TRBJ2-7,NA,TGTGCCAGCACCCTAGGCTTAGGGGCCTACGAGCAGTACTTC,CASTLGLGAYEQYF
TRBV9,NA,TRBJ2-7,NA,TGTGCCAGCAGCGTAGATTTAGGGGACTACGAGCAGTACTTC,CASSVDLGDYEQYF
TRBV7-2,NA,TRBJ1-4,NA,TGTGCCAGCAGCTTAGCCGGGACGGGCGGGGAAAAACTGTTTTTT,CASSLAGTGGEKLFF
TRBV18,TRBD2,TRBJ2-1,NA,TGTGCCAGCTCACTCTCCGGGACTAGCGAAAATGAGCAGTTCTTC,CASSLSGTSENEQFF
TRBV14,NA,TRBJ1-2,few,TGTGCCAGCAGCCAAGCTCAGGGGCGGGGAGCGCTCTTC,CASSQAQGRGALF
TRBV7-9,NA,TRBJ2-7,few,TGTGCCAGCAGCTTTGCCAGGGGCGAGCAGTACTTC,CASSFARGEQYF
TRBV4-3,TRBD1,TRBJ2-7,few,TGCGCCAGCAGCCAAACCGGGACAGGGGGCCGGGAGCAGTACTTC,CASSQTGTGGREQYF
TRBV6-2/TRBV6-3,NA,TRBJ2-7,NA,TGTGCCAGCAGTCCGCCCGGGCCTGATCAGAAGCAGTACTTC,CASSPPGPDQKQYF
TRBV7-7,NA,TRBJ2-2,NA,TGTGCCAGCAGCTTAGAGCCGGTGACCGGGGAGCTGTTTTTT,CASSLEPVTGELFF
TRBV5-6,NA,TRBJ1-6,NA,TGTGCCAGCAGCACGCCCGACATCTACTCCTATAATTCACCCCTCCACTTT,CASSTPDIYSYNSPLHF
TRBV3-1/TRBV3-2,NA,TRBJ1-5,once,TGTGCCAGCAGCCAAGATACCCAGGGCAATCAGCCCCAGCATTTT,CASSQDTQGNQPQHF
TRBV6-5,NA,TRBJ1-4,NA,TGTGCCAGCAGTCGGGTGAATGAAAAACTGTTTTTT,CASSRVNEKLFF
TRBV4-1,NA,TRBJ2-7,NA,TGCGCCAGCAGCCAAGGAGAGGAACTCCACCCGGAGGGCCACGAGCAGTACTTC,CASSQGEELHPEGHEQYF
TRBV27,NA,TRBJ1-1,NA,TGTGCCAGCAGTCCCCTTGCGGACGGGCGGAGCACTGAAGCTTTCTTT,CASSPLADGRSTEAFF
TRBV9,NA,TRBJ2-2,NA,TGTGCCAGCAGCCCGCTGGCAGGGGAGGGAACCGGGGAGCTGTTTTTT,CASSPLAGEGTGELFF
TRBV27,TRBD2,TRBJ2-2,NA,TGTGCCAGCAGTTTCGGATTCCTAGCGGACTTCACCGGGGAGCTGTTTTTT,CASSFGFLADFTGELFF
TRBV5-4,NA,TRBJ2-3,NA,TGTGCCAGCAGCTTGGGGGACCCGAACTCCTTAAGATTGGATACGCAGTATTTT,CASSLGDPNSLRLDTQYF
TRBV7-9,NA,TRBJ2-4,NA,TGTGCCAGCAGCGTCGAACTGGTAGGGGCCAAAAACATTCAGTACTTC,CASSVELVGAKNIQYF
TRBV7-2,TRBD1,TRBJ2-3,NA,TGTGCCAGCAGCTACGGGACAGGGAAAGATACGCAGTATTTT,CASSYGTGKDTQYF
TRBV19,TRBD2,TRBJ2-2,NA,TGTGCCAGTACCTCAAGGCCGGGACTAGCGGTGCTGGGCACCGGGGAGCTGTTTTTT,CASTSRPGLAVLGTGELFF
TRBV27,NA,TRBJ1-4,NA,TGTGCCAGCAAAATCTCAGCAACTAATGAAAAACTGTTTTTT,CASKISATNEKLFF
TRBV19,TRBD1,TRBJ2-1,few,TGTGCCAGCAAATCAGGGACAGGGGGACGTGCATACCTGTTCTTC,CASKSGTGGRAYLFF
TRBV7-6,TRBD2,TRBJ2-3,NA,TGTGCCAGCAGCTTAGGTAGCGGGGGGGCATTTGGCACAGATACGCAGTATTTT,CASSLGSGGAFGTDTQYF
TRBV29-1,NA,TRBJ2-7,NA,TGCAGCGTCCGAGGGGGATCCTCCTACGAGCAGTACTTC,CSVRGGSSYEQYF
TRBV18,NA,TRBJ1-3,few,TGTGCCAGCTCACCCTGGGAGTCGCCGACGGGAAACACCATATATTTT,CASSPWESPTGNTIYF
TRBV6-2/TRBV6-3,NA,TRBJ2-2,few,TGTGCCAGCAGTTACGAGATGACTCTCACCGGGGAGCTGTTTTTT,CASSYEMTLTGELFF
TRBV4-1,NA,TRBJ2-7,NA,TGCGCCAGCAGCCAACCTTCAGGGAGGGGGAAATCCTACGAGCAGTACTTC,CASSQPSGRGKSYEQYF
TRBV7-2,NA,TRBJ1-5,NA,TGTGCCAGCAGCTCAGCCAATCAGCCCCAGCATTTT,CASSSANQPQHF
TRBV25-1,NA,TRBJ1-1,NA,TGTGCCAGCGAAAAACGGGGGTTGAACACTGAAGCTTTCTTT,CASEKRGLNTEAFF
TRBV7-2,TRBD1,TRBJ1-2,NA,TGTGCCAGCAGCTTAGCGGGACAGGGGGGCTACACCTTC,CASSLAGQGGYTF
TRBV6-5,TRBD2,TRBJ2-2,NA,TGTGCCAGCATACTAGCGGGAGGGCCCGGGGAGCTGTTTTTT,CASILAGGPGELFF
TRBV2,NA,TRBJ1-6,few,TGTGCCAGCAGTGAGGGGAGAGGAGTGGGTTCACCCCTCCACTTT,CASSEGRGVGSPLHF